Listed here is a single T cell receptor (beta chain). The target antigen is unknown. The data originate from a study of T cells expressing NK-cell markers. The overall study: It was from sorted CD3+CD56+NKG2C+, CD3+CD56+NKG2C- and CD3+CD56-NKG2C+ T cells that TCR beta repertoires came. Study observations and caveats: NKG2C+ dominant clonotype frequencies in six or seven donors were roughly 1.0-7.5% of CD8+ T cells. Whether the expanded NKG2C+ T cell clones recognized HCMV remained unclear.

From the 5' RACE reads, TCRdb lists one entry per CDR3 protein and no DNA. This sample's clone table lists fewer than 400,000 distinct CDR3 sequences. CDR3 length: 15 amino acids. CDR1 is SNHLY, CDR2 FYNNEI, per germline. This chain joins TRBV2 and TRBJ2-1; checking the TCRdb D call of TRBD2 is not possible without DNA. The receptor was derived from a woman between 45 and 65 years old in good health. Sequenced: blood T cells: a sorted CD56 or NKG2C T cell subset, CD4+ or CD8+ T cells, or bulk PBMC T cells (not recorded which). CDR3 sequence: CASSETGTRIVEQFF.